Listed below are T cell receptor beta chains from one sample, sequenced in a study of T cell responses to AZD1222 COVID-19 vaccine. Generated by immunoSEQ multiplex PCR, the TCRdb table keeps only in-frame clones and is missing some. The sample holds around 140,000 clones, around 92% seen once. The material sequenced was peripheral blood, taken after recovery from COVID-19. The source is an adult who had recovered from COVID-19. Each CDR3 is given with its conserved first and last residue. The D gene is left open where the match is weak. Not every row has a clone size; where given, it reads once, few, many or a size class.

d_gene: .; v_gene: TRBV7-8; abundance: .; j_gene: TRBJ1-5; CDR3aa: CASSSDTGGSQPQHF; CDR3nt: TGTGCCAGCAGCTCCGACACGGGGGGCAGTCAGCCCCAGCATTTT
d_gene: .; v_gene: TRBV4-1; abundance: .; j_gene: TRBJ2-7; CDR3aa: CASSPTATGYSYEQYF; CDR3nt: TGCGCCAGCAGCCCCACCGCCACCGGATATTCCTACGAGCAGTACTTC
d_gene: TRBD1; v_gene: TRBV28; abundance: .; j_gene: TRBJ2-3; CDR3aa: CASRWTGGTDTQYF; CDR3nt: TGTGCCAGCAGATGGACAGGGGGTACAGATACGCAGTATTTT
d_gene: .; v_gene: TRBV19; abundance: .; j_gene: TRBJ2-1; CDR3aa: CASSIGQRSYNEQFF; CDR3nt: TGTGCCAGTAGTATTGGCCAGCGCAGCTACAATGAGCAGTTCTTC
d_gene: .; v_gene: TRBV28; abundance: .; j_gene: TRBJ1-5; CDR3aa: CASTPGPNQPQHF; CDR3nt: TGTGCCAGCACTCCAGGGCCTAATCAGCCCCAGCATTTT
d_gene: TRBD2; v_gene: TRBV11-2; abundance: .; j_gene: TRBJ2-7; CDR3aa: CASSLVGTSSGEQYF; CDR3nt: TGTGCCAGCAGCTTAGTAGGGACTAGCTCGGGGGAGCAGTACTTC
d_gene: TRBD1; v_gene: TRBV2; abundance: .; j_gene: TRBJ1-6; CDR3aa: CASSSNSGTGYNSPLHF; CDR3nt: TGTGCCAGCAGCTCAAACTCCGGGACAGGGTATAATTCACCCCTCCACTTT
d_gene: .; v_gene: TRBV9; abundance: .; j_gene: TRBJ1-1; CDR3aa: CASSVGLHTEAFF; CDR3nt: TGTGCCAGCAGCGTCGGGCTACACACTGAAGCTTTCTTT
d_gene: .; v_gene: TRBV27; abundance: .; j_gene: TRBJ1-3; CDR3aa: CASSLSTADSGNTIYF; CDR3nt: TGTGCCAGCAGTTTATCGACCGCCGACTCTGGAAACACCATATATTTT
d_gene: .; v_gene: TRBV4-1; abundance: .; j_gene: TRBJ1-4; CDR3aa: CASSQDAGLEKLFF; CDR3nt: TGCGCCAGCAGCCAAGACGCGGGTCTCGAAAAACTGTTTTTT
d_gene: TRBD1; v_gene: TRBV6-5; abundance: .; j_gene: TRBJ1-2; CDR3aa: CASSPRDRTNYGYTF; CDR3nt: TGTGCCAGCAGCCCCAGGGACAGGACTAACTATGGCTACACCTTC
d_gene: TRBD1; v_gene: TRBV7-8; abundance: .; j_gene: TRBJ1-4; CDR3aa: CASSLVDRGIGLNEKLFF; CDR3nt: TGTGCCAGCAGCTTAGTGGACAGGGGAATAGGCTTGAATGAAAAACTGTTTTTT
d_gene: TRBD1; v_gene: TRBV9; abundance: .; j_gene: TRBJ1-3; CDR3aa: CASSVAPGQVSGNTIYF; CDR3nt: TGTGCCAGCAGCGTAGCCCCGGGACAGGTCTCTGGAAACACCATATATTTT
d_gene: TRBD1; v_gene: TRBV5-8; abundance: .; j_gene: TRBJ2-4; CDR3aa: CASSYGQGINIQYF; CDR3nt: TGTGCCAGCAGCTACGGACAGGGGATCAACATTCAGTACTTC
d_gene: .; v_gene: TRBV10-2; abundance: .; j_gene: TRBJ1-3; CDR3aa: CASSESGGISGNTIYF; CDR3nt: TGCGCCAGCAGTGAGTCAGGGGGGATCTCTGGAAACACCATATATTTT
d_gene: TRBD2; v_gene: TRBV5-1; abundance: .; j_gene: TRBJ2-5; CDR3aa: CASSLGLAASPETQYF; CDR3nt: TGCGCCAGCAGCTTGGGACTAGCGGCCTCCCCCGAGACCCAGTACTTC
d_gene: TRBD1; v_gene: TRBV5-5; abundance: .; j_gene: TRBJ2-7; CDR3aa: CASSWGTGNYEQYF; CDR3nt: TGTGCCAGCAGCTGGGGGACAGGAAACTACGAGCAGTACTTC
d_gene: .; v_gene: TRBV3-1/TRBV3-2; abundance: few; j_gene: TRBJ2-7; CDR3aa: CASSHEAHYEQYF; CDR3nt: TGTGCCAGCAGCCACGAGGCCCACTACGAGCAGTACTTC
d_gene: TRBD1; v_gene: TRBV30; abundance: .; j_gene: TRBJ1-5; CDR3aa: CAWSGGGQPQHF; CDR3nt: TGTGCCTGGTCAGGGGGTGGACAGCCCCAGCATTTT
d_gene: TRBD1; v_gene: TRBV3-1/TRBV3-2; abundance: .; j_gene: TRBJ1-5; CDR3aa: CASSAQGIPQPQHF; CDR3nt: TGTGCCAGCAGCGCACAGGGGATACCTCAGCCCCAGCATTTT
d_gene: .; v_gene: TRBV2; abundance: .; j_gene: TRBJ2-5; CDR3aa: CASSVTVQETQYF; CDR3nt: TGTGCCAGCAGTGTGACAGTTCAAGAGACCCAGTACTTC
d_gene: TRBD1; v_gene: TRBV18; abundance: .; j_gene: TRBJ1-5; CDR3aa: CASSLNDGTGGNQPQHF; CDR3nt: TGTGCCAGCTCACTCAACGACGGGACAGGGGGCAATCAGCCCCAGCATTTT
d_gene: TRBD1; v_gene: TRBV5-6; abundance: .; j_gene: TRBJ1-2; CDR3aa: CASSGGGTGGGVYYGYTF; CDR3nt: TGTGCCAGCAGCGGAGGTGGGACAGGGGGAGGTGTTTACTATGGCTACACCTTC
d_gene: .; v_gene: TRBV7-2; abundance: once; j_gene: TRBJ1-1; CDR3aa: CASSLTRGNTEAFF; CDR3nt: TGTGCCAGCAGCCTGACCAGGGGGAACACTGAAGCTTTCTTT
d_gene: TRBD1; v_gene: TRBV19; abundance: few; j_gene: TRBJ1-1; CDR3aa: CASRNNRGDTEAFF; CDR3nt: TGTGCCAGTAGAAATAACAGGGGTGACACTGAAGCTTTCTTT
d_gene: TRBD2; v_gene: TRBV6-1; abundance: .; j_gene: TRBJ2-3; CDR3aa: CASSEGLAGGPTDTQYF; CDR3nt: TGTGCCAGCAGTGAAGGACTAGCGGGAGGGCCCACAGATACGCAGTATTTT
d_gene: TRBD1; v_gene: TRBV7-3; abundance: .; j_gene: TRBJ1-1; CDR3aa: CASSSRQGRNTEAFF; CDR3nt: TGTGCCAGCAGCTCGAGACAGGGGAGGAACACTGAAGCTTTCTTT
d_gene: TRBD2; v_gene: TRBV19; abundance: .; j_gene: TRBJ2-7; CDR3aa: CASSTNSGRDYEQYF; CDR3nt: TGTGCCAGTAGTACCAATAGCGGGAGGGACTACGAGCAGTACTTC
d_gene: TRBD1; v_gene: TRBV4-2; abundance: once; j_gene: TRBJ1-5; CDR3aa: CASSHRAGGDQPQHF; CDR3nt: TGTGCCAGCAGCCATAGGGCAGGGGGCGACCAGCCCCAGCATTTT
d_gene: TRBD2; v_gene: TRBV28; abundance: .; j_gene: TRBJ2-6; CDR3aa: CASSSGLAANVLTF; CDR3nt: TGTGCCAGCAGTTCCGGACTAGCGGCCAACGTCCTGACTTTC
d_gene: TRBD2; v_gene: TRBV9; abundance: .; j_gene: TRBJ2-1; CDR3aa: CASSVGKTKGLAGYGGEQFF; CDR3nt: TGTGCCAGCAGCGTAGGAAAGACTAAGGGACTAGCGGGGTATGGGGGTGAGCAGTTCTTC
d_gene: .; v_gene: TRBV6-6; abundance: .; j_gene: TRBJ2-3; CDR3aa: CASRKPQGFSTDTQYF; CDR3nt: TGTGCCAGCCGAAAACCACAGGGATTCAGCACAGATACGCAGTATTTT
d_gene: TRBD2; v_gene: TRBV7-8; abundance: .; j_gene: TRBJ2-1; CDR3aa: CASSSGTSSYNEQFF; CDR3nt: TGTGCCAGCTCCTCCGGGACTAGCTCCTACAATGAGCAGTTCTTC
d_gene: TRBD1; v_gene: TRBV5-1; abundance: .; j_gene: TRBJ2-3; CDR3aa: CASSAGQGFTDTQYF; CDR3nt: TGCGCCAGCAGCGCGGGACAGGGTTTTACAGATACGCAGTATTTT
d_gene: TRBD2; v_gene: TRBV19; abundance: .; j_gene: TRBJ2-1; CDR3aa: CASSSSRLAGVNSNEQFF; CDR3nt: TGTGCCAGCTCCTCCTCTCGACTAGCGGGAGTTAATAGCAATGAGCAGTTCTTC
d_gene: TRBD2; v_gene: TRBV7-2; abundance: .; j_gene: TRBJ2-1; CDR3aa: CASSFPSTSGSGEQFF; CDR3nt: TGTGCCAGCAGCTTCCCTTCGACTAGCGGGAGTGGAGAGCAGTTCTTC
d_gene: .; v_gene: TRBV5-4; abundance: .; j_gene: TRBJ1-6; CDR3aa: CASSLEGVNSPLHF; CDR3nt: TGTGCCAGCAGCTTGGAAGGGGTAAATTCACCCCTCCACTTT
d_gene: TRBD1; v_gene: TRBV5-5; abundance: once; j_gene: TRBJ1-6; CDR3aa: CASSPRGQTNSPLHF; CDR3nt: TGTGCCAGCAGCCCGAGGGGACAGACGAATTCACCCCTCCACTTT
d_gene: .; v_gene: TRBV11-2; abundance: .; j_gene: TRBJ1-5; CDR3aa: CASQVGSPLESNQPQHF; CDR3nt: TGTGCCAGCCAAGTTGGGAGTCCCTTGGAAAGCAATCAGCCCCAGCATTTT
d_gene: .; v_gene: TRBV7-7; abundance: .; j_gene: TRBJ2-1; CDR3aa: CASSLTGASYNEQFF; CDR3nt: TGTGCTAGCAGCTTAACTGGGGCCTCTTACAATGAGCAGTTCTTC